The 20 T cell receptor beta chains below all came from one sample that was sequenced in a study of response to subunit inactivated influenza vaccine. A single record per CDR3 protein comes from TCRdb applying MiXCR to the RT-PCR reads. The sample carries 800,000 to 1,000,000 distinct CDR3 sequences, about 20% recorded once. The sample was PBMCs from blood, taken more than 4 days after vaccination. Receptor source: a man over 45 who received an inactivated influenza vaccine.

The rearrangement uses TRBV6-2 or TRBV6-3 and TRBJ1-5; D call uncertain. This CDR3 comprises 13 residues. V was clipped by 6 bases and J by 6 bases, with 12 bases between them. CDR1 is MNHEY and CDR2 is SVGEGT in the germline V gene. The CDR3 coding sequence is TGTGCCAGCAGCCATGGAGGGCTTCAGCCCCAGCATTTT. Amino acid sequence: CASSHGGLQPQHF.

The rearrangement uses TRBV20-1 and TRBJ2-1, with D perhaps matching TRBD1 (6 bases). This CDR3 is built from 16 residues. CDR1 and CDR2 from the germline V gene are DFQATT and SNEGSKA (reference sequence). The CDR3 DNA is TGCTGCTTCAGGGGCCGGGGTCCGGGCGGGCTCAATGAGCAGTTCTTC. Translation: CCFRGRGPGGLNEQFF.

The sample holds many counts of this clonotype. The chain has TRBV12-3 or TRBV12-4 and TRBJ1-5; the D is unclear. Trimming stripped 1 base from V and 9 bases from J, with 10 bases between. This CDR3 is built from 13 residues. The CDR3 here is CASSLDRGLPQHF. The DNA for the CDR3 is TGTGCCAGCAGTTTAGACAGAGGATTGCCCCAGCATTTT.

This sequence joins TRBV10-2 and TRBJ2-5; a possible D gene is TRBD1 (5 bases). This CDR3 has 14 amino acids. Per the germline V gene, CDR1 is WSHSY and CDR2 is SAAADI. Trimming removed 6 bases at V and 0 bases at J, with 11 bases between. As DNA, the CDR3 is TGCGCCAGCAGCGAGGACACCTACCAAGAGACCCAGTACTTC. It yields the protein CASSEDTYQETQYF.

This clonotype has a handful of counts. The genes are TRBV20-1 and TRBJ2-1; 11 bases are a match to TRBD2. This CDR3 has 14 residues. The germline gives CDR1 DFQATT, CDR2 SNEGSKA (reference sequence). V trimming: 2 bases; J trimming: 4 bases; junction bases outside the gene matches: 1. The CDR3 DNA sequence: TGCAGTGCTAGACGACTAGCGGGGTACAATGAGCAGTTCTTC. Residues: CSARRLAGYNEQFF.

This clonotype was counted a few times. V usage is TRBV6-1 and J usage is TRBJ2-1; D gene uncertain. Germline V lookup: CDR1 MNHNS, CDR2 SASEGT. The CDR3 extends over 14 amino acids. The germline V and J ends were trimmed by 3 bases and 15 bases, with 21 bases remaining between them. CDR3: CASSDTLSNRPVFF. CDR3 bases: TGTGCCAGCAGTGATACCCTCTCCAACCGCCCCGTGTTCTTC.

The chain is built from TRBV25-1 and TRBJ2-1; no firm D call. Trimming took off 2 bases at V and 3 bases at J, with 11 bases between the two ends. Per germline, CDR1 MGHDK and CDR2 SYGVNS. This CDR3 has 15 amino acids. CDR3 nucleotides: TGTGCCAGCAGTGAAACTGGGCTACTCTACAATGAGCAGTTCTTC. Amino acids: CASSETGLLYNEQFF.

V is TRBV6-5 and J is TRBJ1-6; no reliable D call. V lost 3 bases and J lost 0, with 6 bases in between. Germline CDR1 MNHEY, CDR2 SVGAGI. CDR3 size: 15 residues. CDR3 nucleotides: TGTGCCAGCAGTTATCAGAGCTCCTATAATTCACCCCTCCACTTT. It is translated as CASSYQSSYNSPLHF.

V and J are TRBV5-8 and TRBJ2-3, with D possibly TRBD2 on 5 matching bases. The V and J ends lost 4 bases and 3 bases respectively, with 15 bases between them. The CDR3 sequence is 15 residues long. From germline, CDR1 is SGHTS and CDR2 YDEGEE. The CDR3 coding sequence is TGTGCCAGCAGCGCGGGCCCACTGTGGACAGATACGCAGTATTTT. Translating it yields CASSAGPLWTDTQYF.

This clonotype was recorded a few times. The rearrangement uses TRBV4-2 and TRBJ2-7; D gene unclear. V gave up 0 bases and J gave up 0 bases, with 12 bases separating them. Germline V gene lookup returns CDR1 LGHNA and CDR2 YNFKEQ. The CDR3 totals 16 residues. The CDR3 region has the DNA TGTGCCAGCAGCCAAGACCTTCACGGAAGCTCCTACGAGCAGTACTTC. Protein sequence: CASSQDLHGSSYEQYF.

The rearrangement uses TRBV6-1 and TRBJ2-5; maybe TRBD2 (6 bases). The germline V gene has CDR1 MNHNS and CDR2 SASEGT. The V and J ends lost 6 bases and 7 bases respectively, with 15 bases between them. This CDR3 spans 13 amino acids. CDR3 DNA sequence: TGTGCCAGCAGCCGCCGTGGGGGAGGGACCCAGTACTTC. Protein: CASSRRGGGTQYF.

The chain uses TRBV3-1 and TRBJ2-7; TRBD2 aligns across 12 bases. V lost 0 bases to trimming and J lost 3 bases; unmatched junction nucleotides: 9. In germline, CDR1 is LGHDT, CDR2 YNNKEL (reference sequence). The CDR3 consists of 18 residues. The CDR3 sequence is CASSQDLERTSGDYEQYF. The DNA for the CDR3 is TGTGCCAGCAGCCAAGATCTTGAGAGGACTAGCGGGGACTACGAGCAGTACTTC.

Only a few counts were recorded for this clonotype. The CDR3 is CSARGQNIQYF. In DNA form, the CDR3 reads TGCAGTGCTAGGGGGCAGAACATTCAGTACTTC. The rearrangement links TRBV20-1 to TRBJ2-4, with D possibly matching TRBD1 (5 bases). CDR1 and CDR2 from the germline V gene are DFQATT and SNEGSKA (reference sequence). This CDR3 is 11 amino acids long. The V gene lost 3 bases and the J gene lost 7 bases, with 7 bases spanning the gap.

The chain joins TRBV24-1 to TRBJ2-1, with 13 bases aligning to TRBD2. After removal of 5 bases from V and 0 bases from J, the junction contained 3 bases not matched to a gene. The CDR3 totals 17 residues. Germline-derived CDR1 and CDR2 are KGHDR and SFDVKD. This CDR3 reads CATSGTSGGSSYNEQFF. For the CDR3, the DNA is TGTGCCACCAGTGGGACTAGCGGGGGCAGCTCCTACAATGAGCAGTTCTTC.

The chain has TRBV12-3 or TRBV12-4 and TRBJ2-7, with D possibly called TRBD1 or TRBD2 (6 bases each). The CDR3 totals 15 residues. V lost 3 bases, J lost 6 bases, and 18 bases lay in between. Here the CDR3 reads CASSFGGWGAGEQYF. Written as DNA, the CDR3 is TGTGCCAGCAGTTTTGGTGGTTGGGGGGCGGGCGAGCAGTACTTC.

This clonotype has a handful of counts. This chain uses TRBV5-1 with TRBJ1-1; no clear D. This CDR3 comprises 15 residues. Trimming shortened V by 0 bases and J by 4 bases, and 13 bases separated the two germline ends. The germline gives CDR1 SGHRS, CDR2 YFSETQ. The CDR3 bases are TGCGCCAGCAGCTTGGTGAGGGCGGCGGGCACTGAAGCTTTCTTT. Amino acid sequence: CASSLVRAAGTEAFF.

This clonotype was detected many times. The chain has TRBV7-7 and TRBJ2-5, with 13 bases identical to TRBD2. V was pared by 5 bases and J by 5 bases, with 8 bases of the junction left unmatched. The germline gives CDR1 SSHAT, CDR2 FNYEAQ (reference sequence). This CDR3 region has 16 residues. The DNA for the CDR3 is TGTGCCAGCAGCCCCGCGACGACTAGCGGGAGGGAGACCCAGTACTTC. Translating it yields CASSPATTSGRETQYF.

This clonotype came up a few times. V is TRBV28 and J is TRBJ2-7; D may be TRBD1 (5 bases). Trimming shortened V by 3 bases and J by 7 bases, and 19 bases separated the two germline ends. CDR3 length: 15 amino acids. CDR1 is MDHEN and CDR2 is SYDVKM in the germline V gene. The CDR3 DNA sequence: TGTGCCAGCAGTTTCCCTGCCAGGAAAGGGGAAGAGCAGTACTTC. The encoded protein is CASSFPARKGEEQYF.

This sequence joins TRBV5-1 and TRBJ2-1, with 7 bases identical to TRBD1. With V trimmed by 0 bases and J by 8 bases, 8 bases remained unmatched. Looked up from germline, CDR1 is SGHRS and CDR2 is YFSETQ. The CDR3 is 15 amino acids. This chain's CDR3 is CASSLAKQGWDEQFF. As DNA, the CDR3 is TGCGCCAGCAGCTTGGCGAAACAGGGGTGGGATGAGCAGTTCTTC.

This clonotype was observed a few times. This chain links TRBV11-1 with TRBJ2-1; 11 bases are a match to TRBD2. The CDR3 runs 18 residues. The trim removed 2 bases at V and 1 base at J, leaving 7 bases unmatched. Germline values: CDR1 SGHAT, CDR2 FQDESV (reference sequence). CDR3: CASSLRLAGSASYNEQFF. The CDR3 DNA is TGTGCCAGCAGCTTAAGACTAGCGGGGTCAGCTTCCTACAATGAGCAGTTCTTC. Using reference TRBV11-1 and TRBJ2-1 for the parts outside the CDR3, the full variable domain is EAEVAQSPRYKITEKSQAVAFWCDPISGHATLYWYRQILGQGPELLVQFQDESVVDDSQLPKDRFSAERLKGVDSTLKIQPAELGDSAMYLCASSLRLAGSASYNEQFFGPGTRLTVL.